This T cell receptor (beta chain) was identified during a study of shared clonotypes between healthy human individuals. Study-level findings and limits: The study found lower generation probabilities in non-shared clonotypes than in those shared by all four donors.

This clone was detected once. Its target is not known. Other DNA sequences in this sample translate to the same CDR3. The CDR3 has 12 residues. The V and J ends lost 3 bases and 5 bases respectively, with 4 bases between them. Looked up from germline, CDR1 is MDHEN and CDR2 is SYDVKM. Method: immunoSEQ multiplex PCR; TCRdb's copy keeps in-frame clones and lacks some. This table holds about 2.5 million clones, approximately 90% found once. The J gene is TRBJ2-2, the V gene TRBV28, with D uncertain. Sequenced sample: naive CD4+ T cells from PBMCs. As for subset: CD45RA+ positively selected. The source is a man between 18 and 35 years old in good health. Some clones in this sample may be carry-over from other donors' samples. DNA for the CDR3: TGTGCCAGCAGTTTCTATACCGGGGAGCTGTTTTTT. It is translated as CASSFYTGELFF. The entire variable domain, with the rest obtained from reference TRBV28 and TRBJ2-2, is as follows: DVKVTQSSRYLVKRTGEKVFLECVQDMDHENMFWYRQDPGLGLRLIYFSYDVKMKEKGDIPEGYSVSREKKERFSLILESASTNQTSMYLCASSFYTGELFFGEGSRLTVL.